What follows are 4 T cell receptor beta chains derived from one specimen sequenced in a study of blood T cells in healthy people across ages. PCR was performed a second time for roughly 7 to 12 cycles using a sample-barcoded 5' primer and a J-beta primer mix. One entry per CDR3 protein, called by TCRdb with MiXCR from the 5' RACE reads. In the table there are 1,300,000 or so distinct CDR3 sequences, roughly 60% of which are singletons. The sequenced sample was blood. Every receptor here comes from a man aged 18 to 35 in good health.

The chain joins TRBV4-2 to TRBJ1-1, with a weak D call TRBD1 (6 bases). V was trimmed by 3 bases and J by 4 bases, leaving 12 bases between them. The germline V gene encodes CDR1 LGHNA and CDR2 YNFKEQ. The CDR3 loop spans 14 amino acids. CDR3 sequence (DNA): TGTGCCAGCAGCCACTACAGGGCGGGCACTGAAGCTTTCTTT. This gives the protein CASSHYRAGTEAFF.

The chain uses TRBV5-1 and TRBJ1-5, with unresolved D. Trimming removed 6 bases from V and 0 bases from J, with 13 bases in between. The CDR3 has 15 amino acids. Germline values: CDR1 SGHRS, CDR2 YFSETQ. CDR3 sequence reads: CASMARPHSNQPQHF. DNA for the CDR3: TGCGCCAGCATGGCCAGGCCCCATAGCAATCAGCCCCAGCATTTT.

The rearrangement uses TRBV15 and TRBJ2-7; 7 bases are a match to TRBD2. Germline V gene data show CDR1 as LNHNV and CDR2 as YYDKDF (reference sequence). The CDR3 extends over 14 amino acids. The V and J ends lost 1 base and 7 bases, in that order; junction bases with no gene match: 7. The CDR3 region has the DNA TGTGCCACCAGCAGAGGGCTAGCGGAGTTTGAGCAGTACTTC. Its translation: CATSRGLAEFEQYF.

The chain joins TRBV5-1 to TRBJ2-1; 8 bases align to TRBD1. The germline CDR1 and CDR2 sequences are SGHRS and YFSETQ. The junction had 6 bases not matched to a gene; V was cut back by 0 bases and J by 10 bases. The CDR3 contains 14 residues. The DNA of the CDR3 is TGCGCCAGCAGCTTGGAGACAGGGGCCTACGAGCAGTTCTTC. Protein product: CASSLETGAYEQFF.